The 2 T cell receptor beta chains reported below all come from one sample, sequenced in a study of control samples from healthy donors and cancer patients. Sequenced by immunoSEQ multiplex PCR; TCRdb stores in-frame clones only, minus some. The sample lists some 49,000 clones, about 92% occurring once. The source material was PBMCs. The receptors originated from a man in his thirties or forties with colorectal cancer.

On this clone itself: Other DNA sequences from this sample encode an identical CDR3 as well. The chain carries TRBV30 and TRBJ1-3, with D possibly matching TRBD1 (6 bases). The germline CDR1 and CDR2 sequences are GTSNPN and SVGIG (reference sequence). Trimming stripped 4 bases from V and 3 bases from J, with 16 bases between. This CDR3 is 15 amino acids long. The CDR3 loop is CAWNPLTGFGNTIYF. CDR3 bases: TGTGCCTGGAACCCATTGACAGGTTTTGGAAACACCATATATTTT. Using reference TRBV30 and TRBJ1-3 for the parts outside the CDR3, the full variable domain is SQTIHQWPATLVQPVGSPLSLECTVEGTSNPNLYWYRQAAGRGLQLLFYSVGIGQISSEVPQNLSASRPQDRQFILSSKKLLLSDSGFYLCAWNPLTGFGNTIYFGEGSWLTVV.

This chain connects TRBV6-6 to TRBJ2-6; the match to TRBD1 covers 8 bases. J gave up 2 bases and V 4 bases, and 1 base lay outside the gene matches. This CDR3 is 15 amino acids long. From germline, CDR1 is MNHNY and CDR2 SVGAGI (reference sequence). This chain's CDR3 is CASSLQGAGANVLTF. The CDR3 coding sequence is TGTGCCAGCAGTTTACAGGGGGCTGGGGCCAACGTCCTGACTTTC.